This TCR beta chain was identified during a study of T cells after posttransplantation cyclophosphamide. Study outcomes and limitations: After PTCy, TRB diversity resembled that of CNI/methotrexate controls. Blood and skin or GI T cell repertoires showed limited TRB overlap. Donor CD8+ memory clones often dominated recipient blood repertoires at later times.

Germline loops: CDR1 MGHRA, CDR2 YSYEKL. The V segment lost 6 bases and the J segment 5 bases; nucleotides outside the gene matches: 5. This CDR3 is built from 15 residues. The related graft donor's blood sample was taken on the day of bone marrow donation. This clone was detected many times. What it recognizes is unknown. Data came from immunoSEQ multiplex PCR; TCRdb stores just in-frame clones and leaves some out. The sample shows 35,000 to 45,000 clones, none of them appearing just once. J is TRBJ2-5 and V is TRBV4-1; 14 bases line up with TRBD2. The TCR sequence derives from a man aged 40-49 years in good health, CMV-negative, and a related stem cell transplant donor. Sample: PBMCs. The CDR3 here is CASRGTSGSRETQYF. The CDR3 DNA sequence: TGCGCCAGCAGAGGGACTAGCGGGAGTCGTGAGACCCAGTACTTC.